Listed below are T cell receptor beta chains from one sample, sequenced in a study of T cells in Graves' hyperthyroidism and ophthalmopathy. TCRdb fed the multiplex PCR reads into MiXCR, producing one record per CDR3 protein. The profile shows approximately 600,000 distinct CDR3 sequences, 11% to 15% of them singletons. The sequenced sample was blood. These receptors all stem from a woman under 40 with Graves' hyperthyroidism that later progressed to Graves' ophthalmopathy. CDR3s include the opening cysteine and the closing phenylalanine or tryptophan. The order of the fields is J gene, V gene, CDR3 length, clone size, CDR3 protein. Size tells how often a clone was seen (once, few, many) or the class of an expanded clone, and some rows leave it out.

TRBJ2-3	TRBV7-9	16	-	CASSLGQGAISDTQYF
TRBJ2-1	TRBV9	16	-	CASSVDTSDHYNEQFF
TRBJ2-1	TRBV27	13	many	CASSLARNNEQFF
TRBJ2-7	TRBV24-1	15	few	CATSHNGATTYEQYF
TRBJ1-5	TRBV2	19	many	CASSEALKVGPAWNQPQHF
TRBJ1-6	TRBV19	14	many	CASRKAGMGSPLHF
TRBJ2-5	TRBV20-1	15	-	CSASPSGRAAETQYF
TRBJ2-1	TRBV11-2	14	many	CASTIVGLADEQFF
TRBJ2-7	TRBV11-2	14	many	CASSSRDPYYEQYF
TRBJ2-1	TRBV3-1	16	many	CASSQDFTSGSGEQFF
TRBJ2-5	TRBV12-3/TRBV12-4	14	many	CASSPDRRGQTQYF
TRBJ1-1	TRBV12-3/TRBV12-4	15	many	CASSLWGQPNTEAFF
TRBJ2-2	TRBV18	19	-	CASSLTGGLAGSSTGELFF
TRBJ2-2	TRBV7-9	16	many	CASSPRGSMDTGELFF
TRBJ1-2	TRBV19	15	many	CASRPGGGDNYGYTF